The present entry profiles one T cell receptor (beta chain) with its context. Its antigen remains undetermined. There are no base qualities to consult, and no much larger clone falls within one base. This sample's time point label indicates: cells obtained before transplantation from donor or recipient. CD3+CD4+ and CD3+CD8+ populations were FACS-sorted from unstimulated pre-transplant donor and recipient cells taken from spleen or lymph nodes. The data stem from a study of graft-versus-host responses after intestinal transplantation listed by TCRdb under 2021. Background on the whole study: Recipients received multivisceral, liver-intestinal, or isolated intestinal transplants. Anti-thymocyte globulin induction was given to all recipients, followed by maintenance tacrolimus and steroids for about 3 years. Graft-versus-host and host-versus-graft alloreactive T cell clones were tracked in the graft, circulation and bone marrow after intestinal transplantation using bulk TCR-beta CDR3 sequencing. Alloreactive clones were identified by sequencing pre-transplant mixed lymphocyte reaction products and comparing them with unstimulated pre-transplant donor and recipient T cells. A cohort of 24 intestinal transplant recipients, including one retransplant, was enrolled, and 3 patients lacking pretransplant specimens were excluded. Donor T cell macrochimerism was defined as a peak of at least 4% donor T cells among recipient peripheral blood mononuclear cells. Rather than being sequenced by the commercial service, samples from a few later patients were sequenced in-house on an Illumina MiSeq and processed with MiXCR.

General findings and caveats noted by the study authors: The conclusions were limited by the relatively low number and heterogeneity of the intestinal transplant patients. Early after transplant, peak levels of circulating GvH clones were associated with declines in HvG clones. Patients with donor T cell macrochimerism had high GvH to HvG T cell clonal ratios in their allografts. GvH clones were detected in recipient bone marrow, and some appeared earlier in ileal mucosa or blood, consistent with an intestinal mucosal origin.

The library was made by the immunoSEQ multiplex PCR assay. For most patients, genomic DNA was isolated using the Qiagen DNeasy Blood and Tissue Kit and was shipped frozen to Adaptive Biotechnologies for TCR sequencing. Adaptive Biotechnologies carried out high-throughput TCR-beta CDR3 sequencing of genomic DNA for most patients. The authors' analysis ran thus. Adaptive's ImmunoSEQ software was the source of the TCR sequencing data for 15 to 20 patients, while a few other patients were processed with MiXCR and VDJtools. CD4 versus CD8 sorting errors were corrected by removing sequences found in both subsets at a frequency ratio below 5:1. Because the origin of CDR3 nucleotide sequences shared between donor and recipient could not be assigned, those sequences were removed. Alloreactive clones required at least 2-fold expansion over unstimulated cells and minimum CFSE-low frequency of 0.002% (template counts) or 0.001% (read counts). A clone was considered mappable if detected in the sequenced pre-transplant spleen, lymph node, or MLR CFSE-low populations of the donor or recipient. Cumulative frequency of alloreactive clones was calculated as a percentage of all sequences weighted by copy number. This immuneACCESS table, as held by TCRdb, lists in-frame sequences with V and J called but not all clones. Of the missing ones, under half trace to an unresolved V gene in checked studies; the others have no known cause. Clonal size and the V and J genes are those of that table, whereas D and trimming came from the DNA. The sample table lists approximately 77,000 clones, roughly 89% of them with a count of one. Approximately 0.35% of the sample rests with the top ten.

This TCR was recovered from a human donor who received an intestinal transplant. Specimen: unstimulated CD4+ T cells sorted from spleen or lymph node cells, collected before intestinal transplant.

CDR3 loop: CASSSAGTGEVGGYTF. The sequenced DNA: TGTGCCAGCAGCTCCGCCGGGACAGGGGAAGTAGGGGGCTACACCTTC. The rearranged chain carries TRBV7-8 and TRBJ1-2; TRBD1 fits 10 bases in the junction. From the cysteine up to the phenylalanine, the CDR3 has a length of 16 residues. Only the CDR3 region is kept as DNA, spanning 48 bases read in frame from base 1. The germline V gene sets CDR1 to SGHVS and CDR2 to FQNEAQ. The germline V end is reduced by 4 bases and the J end by 8 bases; junction bases left unmatched: 13.